What follows are 25 T cell receptor beta chains derived from one specimen sequenced in a study of blood T cell repertoires in COVID-19 (dated by TCRdb to 2020 to 2021). Receptors were amplified or captured by the immunoSEQ multiplex PCR assay. Entries here come from immuneACCESS through TCRdb and include only in-frame sequences with V and J called. Some clones fail to appear in such tables; in the studies checked, an unresolved V gene covers under half of the shortfall, and the cause of the remainder is unknown. The sample table records 250,000 to 350,000 clones; around 86% of these occur just once. The top ten clonotypes cover 0.94% of the sample. Sequencing was done on a sample of peripheral blood. The receptors come from a woman between 40 and 50 years old who had recovered from COVID-19.

The genes are TRBV19 and TRBJ2-7; 7 nucleotides agree with TRBD2. The CDR3 sequence is 13 residues long. Germline assignment: CDR1 LNHDA and CDR2 SQIVND (reference sequence). V lost 6 bases, J lost 7 bases, and 9 bases stayed unmatched. In nucleotides, the CDR3 is TGTGCCAGTAGCCCAGGTGCCGGGGGGGAGCAGTACTTC. Its protein is CASSPGAGGEQYF.

CDR3 in amino acids: CASSVVGTGDGTGELFF. CDR3 bases: TGTGCCAGCAGCGTAGTGGGGACAGGGGACGGCACCGGGGAGCTGTTTTTT. The chain is built from TRBV9 and TRBJ2-2; TRBD1 matches at 10 bases. Looked up from germline, CDR1 is SGDLS and CDR2 is YYNGEE. Trimming cost V 0 bases and J 4 bases; bases outside gene matches: 6. The CDR3 contains 17 residues.

In its sample, this clone was seen once. The chain joins TRBV6-5 to TRBJ2-3; 11 bases align to TRBD2. V lost 4 bases and J lost 2; bases outside the gene matches: 5. Germline loops: CDR1 MNHEY, CDR2 SVGAGI. The CDR3 is made up of 16 amino acids. The CDR3, as DNA: TGTGCCAGCAGTTTGCTAGCGGGAGGCCCCACAGATACGCAGTATTTT. This gives the protein CASSLLAGGPTDTQYF.

This rearrangement joins TRBV10-3 to TRBJ1-2; 9 bases align to TRBD1. The CDR3 totals 16 residues. The V and J ends lost 3 bases and 8 bases, in that order; junction bases with no gene match: 13. The germline gives CDR1 ENHRY, CDR2 SYGVKD. CDR3 in amino acids: CAISDSGTGGAGGYTF. The CDR3 bases are TGTGCCATCAGTGATTCGGGCACAGGGGGCGCGGGGGGCTACACCTTC.

This chain uses TRBV4-1 with TRBJ2-4; D remains unclear. Germline lookup yields CDR1 MGHRA and CDR2 YSYEKL. Trimming took off 4 bases at V and 8 bases at J, with 6 bases between the two ends. The CDR3 has 11 residues. The CDR3 nucleotides read TGCGCCAGCAGCCCCCCTTACATTCAGTACTTC. Amino acid sequence: CASSPPYIQYF.

The chain has TRBV24-1 and TRBJ1-5; no reliable D call. V dropped 1 base and J dropped 2 bases, with 17 bases sitting between them. This CDR3 is built from 18 residues. CDR1 and CDR2 (germline): KGHDR, SFDVKD. CDR3 residues: CATSDLHFPGLGNQPQHF. DNA of the CDR3: TGTGCCACCAGTGATTTACATTTTCCTGGGCTGGGCAATCAGCCCCAGCATTTT.

J is TRBJ2-7 and V is TRBV2, with D possibly being TRBD2 (5 bases). Between the trimmed V and J ends, which lost 2 bases and 1 base, there was a span of 12 bases. Germline CDR1 reads SNHLY; CDR2 reads FYNNEI. This CDR3 is 15 amino acids long. DNA of the CDR3: TGTGCCAGCAGTGAAAGTAGCGCCGATTCCTACGAGCAGTACTTC. This codes for CASSESSADSYEQYF. Complete variable domain (other parts from reference TRBV2 and TRBJ2-7): EPEVTQTPSHQVTQMGQEVILRCVPISNHLYFYWYRQILGQKVEFLVSFYNNEISEKSEIFDDQFSVERPDGSNFTLKIRSTKLEDSAMYFCASSESSADSYEQYFGPGTRLTVT.

The rearrangement links TRBV18 to TRBJ2-7; weak D call: TRBD1 (5 bases). Trimming removed 2 bases at V and 1 base at J, with 12 bases between. The CDR3 spans 15 residues. Germline V gene sequence: CDR1 KGHSH, CDR2 LQKENI. DNA for the CDR3: TGTGCCAGCTCACCAGCCCTAGGGGTGTCCTACGAGCAGTACTTC. The encoded protein is CASSPALGVSYEQYF.

CDR3 region: CASSVPRQGVFEQYF. CDR3 bases: TGTGCCAGTAGTGTCCCGCGACAGGGTGTTTTCGAGCAGTACTTC. The chain uses TRBV19 and TRBJ2-7, with 7 positions matching TRBD1. CDR3 size: 15 residues. CDR1 LNHDA and CDR2 SQIVND come from the germline V gene (reference sequence). J lost 6 bases, V lost 5 bases, and 13 bases had no gene match.

The J gene is TRBJ2-7, the V gene TRBV7-9, with 10 bases identical to TRBD1. This CDR3 is built from 16 residues. With 5 bases clipped from V and 2 bases from J, the junction kept 9 bases outside the gene matches. Germline values: CDR1 SEHNR, CDR2 FQNEAQ (reference sequence). The CDR3 DNA sequence: TGTGCCAGCAGCACAGTAAGACAGGGGGCCCCCTACGAGCAGTACTTC. As protein: CASSTVRQGAPYEQYF.

This chain connects TRBV15 to TRBJ2-3, with TRBD2 matching over 7 bases. The J segment lost 3 bases and the V segment lost 1 base, leaving 10 bases of the junction unmatched. The CDR3 is 17 residues long. Germline assignment: CDR1 LNHNV and CDR2 YYDKDF (reference sequence). CDR3 region: CATSRARGSVGTDTQYF. DNA for the CDR3: TGTGCCACCAGCAGAGCGCGGGGGTCCGTTGGAACAGATACGCAGTATTTT.

CDR3 bases: TGTGCCAGCAGCTCAGGACAGGGCCGGGAAAAACTGTTTTTT. Protein sequence: CASSSGQGREKLFF. The chain carries TRBV11-3 and TRBJ1-4, with TRBD1 matching over 8 bases. The CDR3 has 14 residues. The V and J ends lost 4 bases and 8 bases, in that order; junction bases with no gene match: 6. CDR1 SGHNT and CDR2 YENEEA come from the germline V gene.

This sequence joins TRBV30 and TRBJ2-1; 12 nucleotides align to TRBD2. Germline V gene data show CDR1 as GTSNPN and CDR2 as SVGIG (reference sequence). V trimming: 3 bases; J trimming: 1 base; junction bases outside the gene matches: 4. This CDR3 region has 16 residues. Written as DNA, the CDR3 is TGTGCCTGGAGCGGACTAGCGGGACTTTCCTACAATGAGCAGTTCTTC. Amino acids: CAWSGLAGLSYNEQFF.

The CDR3 sequence is CASSTGLNYGYTF. CDR3 nucleotide sequence: TGTGCCAGCAGCACCGGACTTAACTATGGCTACACCTTC. The chain recombines TRBV7-9 with TRBJ1-2, with D unresolved. Germline CDR1 is SEHNR and CDR2 is FQNEAQ (reference sequence). V was pared by 5 bases and J by 1 base, with 8 bases between. The CDR3 covers 13 residues.

This clone has only a few counts. The rearrangement joins TRBV3-1 (or the pseudogene TRBV3-2) to TRBJ2-2, with 8 bases identical to TRBD2. Looked up from germline, CDR1 is LGHDT and CDR2 is YNNKEL (reference sequence). The CDR3 is 18 amino acids. With V trimmed by 0 bases and J by 5 bases, 11 bases remained unmatched. The CDR3 spells CASSQDPSGSLGTGELFF. In DNA form, the CDR3 reads TGTGCCAGCAGCCAAGATCCTAGCGGGTCCTTGGGGACCGGGGAGCTGTTTTTT.

The chain joins TRBV6-5 to TRBJ2-7, with 8 bases lining up with TRBD2. J lost 3 bases, V lost 6 bases, and 7 bases had no gene match. The CDR3 runs to 14 residues. The germline V gene has CDR1 MNHEY and CDR2 SVGAGI. This chain's CDR3 is CASRPTSVGYEQYF. The CDR3, as DNA: TGTGCCAGCAGGCCGACTAGCGTTGGCTACGAGCAGTACTTC.

Here the CDR3 reads CASSTGQFYGYTF. The CDR3 nucleotides read TGCGCCAGCAGCACCGGACAGTTCTATGGCTACACCTTC. The V call is TRBV5-1, the J call TRBJ1-2; maybe TRBD1 (6 bases). The ends were cut back, 4 bases at V and 4 bases at J, with 11 bases in the middle. Germline CDR1 SGHRS, CDR2 YFSETQ. CDR3 length equals 13 residues.

The J gene is TRBJ2-5, the V gene TRBV11-2; D call uncertain. The CDR3 spans 15 residues. V gave up 5 bases and J gave up 0 bases, with 13 bases separating them. Germline V CDR1 and CDR2: SGHAT, FQNNGV. As DNA, the CDR3 is TGTGCCAGCAGCCGAACTGAACCGTACCAAGAGACCCAGTACTTC. As protein: CASSRTEPYQETQYF.

V gene TRBV9 combines with J gene TRBJ1-3, with D hard to call. The CDR3 totals 15 residues. Trimming left V 3 bases short and J 4 bases short, with 14 bases between. The V gene's germline CDR1 is SGDLS and CDR2 YYNGEE. The CDR3 protein is CASSEGGVSGNTIYF. CDR3 coding DNA: TGTGCCAGCAGCGAGGGCGGGGTATCCGGAAACACCATATATTTT.

This chain connects TRBV5-1 to TRBJ1-2; D possibly corresponds to TRBD1 (6 bases). With 4 bases removed from V and 4 bases from J, the gap between germline ends came to 20 bases. CDR1 and CDR2 from the germline V gene are SGHRS and YFSETQ. CDR3 length: 16 amino acids. The CDR3 is CASSPPGGAQSYGYTF. Written as DNA, the CDR3 is TGCGCCAGCAGCCCCCCGGGGGGGGCGCAGAGCTATGGCTACACCTTC.

The chain has TRBV27 and TRBJ2-3, with D unclear. Between the trimmed V and J ends, which lost 2 bases and 0 bases, there was a span of 12 bases. The CDR3 consists of 16 residues. Germline V gene lookup returns CDR1 MNHEY and CDR2 SMNVEV (reference sequence). CDR3 protein: CASSLNAQLSTDTQYF. As DNA, the CDR3 is TGTGCCAGCAGTTTAAATGCGCAACTAAGCACAGATACGCAGTATTTT.

The gene calls are TRBV28 and TRBJ1-6; 7 bases match TRBD1. Looked up from germline, CDR1 is MDHEN and CDR2 is SYDVKM. V was clipped by 2 bases and J by 10 bases; unmatched bases: 8. CDR3 size: 15 residues. The CDR3 coding sequence is TGTGCCAGCAGTTTAGGGGCAGGGGGTAGGTCACCCCTCCACTTT. This sequence encodes CASSLGAGGRSPLHF.

V gene TRBV5-1 combines with J gene TRBJ2-7; 11 bases fit TRBD1. V gave up 3 bases and J gave up 5 bases; unmatched junction bases: 7. Germline values: CDR1 SGHRS, CDR2 YFSETQ. CDR3 size: 15 residues. The CDR3 DNA reads TGCGCCAGCAGCTCCCGGGACAGGGGGTCGGACGAGCAGTACTTC. It specifies CASSSRDRGSDEQYF.

V usage is TRBV30 and J usage is TRBJ2-1, with TRBD2 matching 12 bases. The V segment lost 3 bases and the J segment 3 bases; nucleotides outside the gene matches: 0. Germline V gene lookup returns CDR1 GTSNPN and CDR2 SVGIG (reference sequence). This CDR3 is 14 amino acids long. The chain's CDR3 is CAWRTSGGYNEQFF. DNA for the CDR3: TGTGCCTGGAGGACTAGCGGGGGCTACAATGAGCAGTTCTTC. The full variable domain, its missing parts supplied by reference TRBV30 and TRBJ2-1, is SQTIHQWPATLVQPVGSPLSLECTVEGTSNPNLYWYRQAAGRGLQLLFYSVGIGQISSEVPQNLSASRPQDRQFILSSKKLLLSDSGFYLCAWRTSGGYNEQFFGPGTRLTVL.

In DNA, the CDR3 is TGTGCCAGCAGCCAAGGCTACTCCGCCTACGAGCAGTACTTC. Translation gives CASSQGYSAYEQYF. The genes are TRBV3-1 (or the pseudogene TRBV3-2) and TRBJ2-7; D gene unclear. Trimming cost V 1 base and J 2 bases, with 9 bases left between them. The germline V gene encodes CDR1 LGHDT and CDR2 YNNKEL (reference sequence). The CDR3 loop spans 14 amino acids.